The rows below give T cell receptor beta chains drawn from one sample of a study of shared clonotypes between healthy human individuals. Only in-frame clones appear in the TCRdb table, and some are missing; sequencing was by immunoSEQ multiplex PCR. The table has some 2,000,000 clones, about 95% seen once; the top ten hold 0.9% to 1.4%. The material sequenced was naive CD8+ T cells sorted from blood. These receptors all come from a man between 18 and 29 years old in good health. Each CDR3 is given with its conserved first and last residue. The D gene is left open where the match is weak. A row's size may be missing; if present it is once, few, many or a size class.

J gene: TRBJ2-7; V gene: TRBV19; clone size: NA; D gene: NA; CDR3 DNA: TGTGCCAGTAAGGACAGTCTTTCTGGCGAGCAGTACTTC; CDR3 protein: CASKDSLSGEQYF
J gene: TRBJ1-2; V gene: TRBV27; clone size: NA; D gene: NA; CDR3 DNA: TGTGCCAGCAGTTTATCCCCCGGGGGGGGGCAATACTATGGCTACACCTTC; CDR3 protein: CASSLSPGGGQYYGYTF
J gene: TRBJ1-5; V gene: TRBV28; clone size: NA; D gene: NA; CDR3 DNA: TGTGCCAGCAGTTTCTTAGAACAGCCCCAGCATTTT; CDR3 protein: CASSFLEQPQHF
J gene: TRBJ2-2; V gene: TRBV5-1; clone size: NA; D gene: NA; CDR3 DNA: TGCGCCAGCAGCTTGGGACAGGCCACCGGGGAGCTGTTTTTT; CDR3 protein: CASSLGQATGELFF
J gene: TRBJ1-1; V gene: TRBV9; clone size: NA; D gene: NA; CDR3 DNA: TGTGCCAGCAGCGCTTTAGGGTACACTGAAGCTTTCTTT; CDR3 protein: CASSALGYTEAFF
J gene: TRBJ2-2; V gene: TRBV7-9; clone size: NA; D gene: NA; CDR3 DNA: TGTGCCAGCAGCTTAGAGAGCACCGGGGAGCTGTTTTTT; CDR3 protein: CASSLESTGELFF
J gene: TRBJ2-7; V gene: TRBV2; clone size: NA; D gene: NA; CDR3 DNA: TGTGCCAGCAGTGGATCCAGGGGCCCCTACGAGCAGTACTTC; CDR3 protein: CASSGSRGPYEQYF
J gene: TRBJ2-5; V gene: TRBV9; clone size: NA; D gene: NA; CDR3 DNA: TGTGCCAGCAGCTCGGGACAACAAGAGACCCAGTACTTC; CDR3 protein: CASSSGQQETQYF
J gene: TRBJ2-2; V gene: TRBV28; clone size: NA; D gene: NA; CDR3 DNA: TGTGCCAGCAGTCCCCGGACGCGGAAGAACACCGGGGAGCTGTTTTTT; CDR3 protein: CASSPRTRKNTGELFF
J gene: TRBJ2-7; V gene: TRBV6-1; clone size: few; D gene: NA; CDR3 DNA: TGTGCCAGCAGTGAAGCACCCCGATTCAATGTCGCCTACGAGCAGTACTTC; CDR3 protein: CASSEAPRFNVAYEQYF
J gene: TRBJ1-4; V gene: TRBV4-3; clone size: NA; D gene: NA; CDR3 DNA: TGCGCCAGCAGCCAAGAGGTAGGGGAAGAAAAACTGTTTTTT; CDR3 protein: CASSQEVGEEKLFF
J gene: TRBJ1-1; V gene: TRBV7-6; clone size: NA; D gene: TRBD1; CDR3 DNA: TGTGCCAGCAGCTTTGCTGGACAGGAGGGCTTT; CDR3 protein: CASSFAGQEGF
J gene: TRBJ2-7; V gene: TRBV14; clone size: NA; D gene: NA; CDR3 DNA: TGTGCCAGCAGCCAAGATCCAGGATATTACTACGAGCAGTACTTC; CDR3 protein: CASSQDPGYYYEQYF
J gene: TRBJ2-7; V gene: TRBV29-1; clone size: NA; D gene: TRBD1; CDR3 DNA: TGCAGCGTTGAGAGACAGGGTTCCTACGAGCAGTACTTC; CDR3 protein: CSVERQGSYEQYF
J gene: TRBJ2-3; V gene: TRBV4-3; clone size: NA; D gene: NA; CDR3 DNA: TGCGCCAGCAGCCAAGATGTGGGTAGCACAGATACGCAGTATTTT; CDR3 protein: CASSQDVGSTDTQYF
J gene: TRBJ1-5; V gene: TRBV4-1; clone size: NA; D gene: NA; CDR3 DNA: TGCGCCAGCAGCCTTCGGGACTCCGGTGGGGGATTTAATCAGCCCCAGCATTTT; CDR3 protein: CASSLRDSGGGFNQPQHF
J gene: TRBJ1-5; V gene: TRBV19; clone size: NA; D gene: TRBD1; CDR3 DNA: TGTGCCAGTGTGGGACAGGGCGACCAGCCCCAGCATTTT; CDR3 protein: CASVGQGDQPQHF
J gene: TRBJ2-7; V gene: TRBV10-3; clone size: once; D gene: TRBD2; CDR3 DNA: TGTGCCATCAGTGATACGCGGGGACCGAAGGAGACTAGCGGGAGGAGTCCCCCCTACGAGCAGTACTTC; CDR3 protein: CAISDTRGPKETSGRSPPYEQYF
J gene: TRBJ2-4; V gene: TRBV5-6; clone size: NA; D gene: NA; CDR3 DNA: TGTGCCAGCAGCTTGGACCTTATCGGGAACATTCAGTACTTC; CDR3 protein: CASSLDLIGNIQYF
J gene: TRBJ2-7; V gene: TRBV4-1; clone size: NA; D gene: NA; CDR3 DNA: TGCGCCAGCAGCCACATAGAACTTCAGGGTTCCTACGAGCAGTACTTC; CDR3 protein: CASSHIELQGSYEQYF
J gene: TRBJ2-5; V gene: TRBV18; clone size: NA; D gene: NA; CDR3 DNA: TGTGCCAGCTCACCTCCACGGGAGTACCAAGAGACCCAGTACTTC; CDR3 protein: CASSPPREYQETQYF
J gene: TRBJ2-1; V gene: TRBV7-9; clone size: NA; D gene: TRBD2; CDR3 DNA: TGTGCCAGCAGCCGGACTAGACTGGAAAACAATGAGCAGTTCTTC; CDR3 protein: CASSRTRLENNEQFF
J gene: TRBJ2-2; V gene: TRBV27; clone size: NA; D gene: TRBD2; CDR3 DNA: TGTGCCAGCAGTTTACTACAGACTAGCGGGAGTAGCACCGGGGAGCTGTTTTTT; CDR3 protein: CASSLLQTSGSSTGELFF
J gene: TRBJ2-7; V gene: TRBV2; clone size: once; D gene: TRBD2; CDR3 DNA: TGTGCCAGCAGTGAAGCTCCGGGACTAGCGGTTTTCTACGAGCAGTACTTC; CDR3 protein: CASSEAPGLAVFYEQYF
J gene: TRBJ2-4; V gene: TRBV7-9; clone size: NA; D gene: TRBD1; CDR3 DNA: TGTGCCAGCAGCTCGGACAGGGTATTGAACATTCAGTACTTC; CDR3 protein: CASSSDRVLNIQYF
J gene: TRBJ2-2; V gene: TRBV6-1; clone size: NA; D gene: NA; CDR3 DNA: TGTGCCAGCAGTGATCTCACCGGGGAGCTGTTTTTT; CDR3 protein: CASSDLTGELFF
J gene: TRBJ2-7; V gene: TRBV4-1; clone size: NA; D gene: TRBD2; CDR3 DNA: TGCGCCAGCAGCCTCATTGGGGGGGCCTACGAGCAGTACTTC; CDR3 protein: CASSLIGGAYEQYF
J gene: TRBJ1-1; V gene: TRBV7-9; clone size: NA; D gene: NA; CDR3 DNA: TGTGCCAGCAAGCCTGGCGGGGGGGACAACACTGAAGCTTTCTTT; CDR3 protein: CASKPGGGDNTEAFF
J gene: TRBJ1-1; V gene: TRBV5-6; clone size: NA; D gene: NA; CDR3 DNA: TGTGCCAGCAGCTTGGCGTGGGGGAACACTGAAGCTTTCTTT; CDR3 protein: CASSLAWGNTEAFF
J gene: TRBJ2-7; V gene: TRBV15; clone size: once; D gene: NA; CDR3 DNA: TGTGCCACCAGCGGGGAACAGGACCTGGGAACGTACGAGCAGTACTTC; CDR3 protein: CATSGEQDLGTYEQYF
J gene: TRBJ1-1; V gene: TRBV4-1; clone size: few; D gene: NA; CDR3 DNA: TGCGCCAGCAGCCAATGGACGGACAACACTGAAGCTTTCTTT; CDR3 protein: CASSQWTDNTEAFF
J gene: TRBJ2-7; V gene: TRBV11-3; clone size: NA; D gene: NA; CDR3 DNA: TGTGCCAGCAGCTTTGGAGGGACAGCCGACGAGCAGTACTTC; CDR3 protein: CASSFGGTADEQYF
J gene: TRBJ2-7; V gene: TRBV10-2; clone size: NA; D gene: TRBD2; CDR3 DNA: TGCGCCAGCAGTGACCCAGTAGCGGGAGCCTACGAGCAGTACTTC; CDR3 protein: CASSDPVAGAYEQYF
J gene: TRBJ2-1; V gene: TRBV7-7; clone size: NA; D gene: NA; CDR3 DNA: TGTGCTAGCAGCTTTCTCGCGGGGGCGGGAAATGAGCAGTTCTTC; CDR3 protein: CASSFLAGAGNEQFF
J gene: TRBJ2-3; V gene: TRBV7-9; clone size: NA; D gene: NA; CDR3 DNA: TGTGCCAGCAGCCCCCGGGAACTGATACTCACAGATACGCAGTATTTT; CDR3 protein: CASSPRELILTDTQYF
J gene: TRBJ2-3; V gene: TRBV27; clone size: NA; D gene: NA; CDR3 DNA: TGTGCCAGCGGAATTCGGGGACTCGGCACAGATACGCAGTATTTT; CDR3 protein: CASGIRGLGTDTQYF
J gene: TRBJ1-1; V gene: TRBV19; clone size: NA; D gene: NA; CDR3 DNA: TGTGCCAGTAGTGGTCTTTACACTGAAGCTTTCTTT; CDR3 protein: CASSGLYTEAFF
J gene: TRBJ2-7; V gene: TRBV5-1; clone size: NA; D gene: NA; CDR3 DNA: TGCGCCAGCAGCCCGGGGGGCATAGCCTACGAGCAGTACTTC; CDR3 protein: CASSPGGIAYEQYF
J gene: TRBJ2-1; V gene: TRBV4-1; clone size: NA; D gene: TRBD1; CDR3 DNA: TGCGCCAGCAGGCACGGGACAGGGGTATACGAGAACAATGAGCAGTTCTTC; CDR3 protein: CASRHGTGVYENNEQFF
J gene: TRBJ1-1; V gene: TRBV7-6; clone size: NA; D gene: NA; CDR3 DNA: TGTGCCAGCAGCTTAGATCTGACGTACACGAACACTGAAGCTTTCTTT; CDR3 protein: CASSLDLTYTNTEAFF
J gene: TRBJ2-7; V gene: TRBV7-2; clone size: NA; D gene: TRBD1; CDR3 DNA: TGTGCCAGCACGGACAGGGCTCCCTACGAGCAGTACTTC; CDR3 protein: CASTDRAPYEQYF
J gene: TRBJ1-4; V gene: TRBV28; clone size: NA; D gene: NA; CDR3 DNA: TGTGCCCATTCAAGCCCTGGGGCTAATGAAAAACTGTTTTTT; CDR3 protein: CAHSSPGANEKLFF
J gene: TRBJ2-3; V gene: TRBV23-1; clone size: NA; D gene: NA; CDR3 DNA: TGCGCCAGCATCTCAAAGTATTTT; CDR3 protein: CASISKYF
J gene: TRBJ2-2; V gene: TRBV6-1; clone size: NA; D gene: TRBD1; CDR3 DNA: TGTGCCAGCAGTGAAGCGCTTCGTCAGGGGGCTCGAAAGGACGGGGAGCTGTTTTTT; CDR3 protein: CASSEALRQGARKDGELFF
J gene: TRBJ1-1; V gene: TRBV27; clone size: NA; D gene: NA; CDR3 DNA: TGTGCCAGCAGTTTTACTACCGGGCCCACTGAAGCTTTCTTT; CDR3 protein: CASSFTTGPTEAFF
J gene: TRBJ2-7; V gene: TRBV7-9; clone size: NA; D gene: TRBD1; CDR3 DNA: TGTGCCAGCAGCTTAGCAGGGGGCGGCGACGAGCAGTACTTC; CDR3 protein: CASSLAGGGDEQYF
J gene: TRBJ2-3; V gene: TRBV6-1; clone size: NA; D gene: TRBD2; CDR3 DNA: TGTGCCAGCAGTGGTATACTAGCGGGAGTTTCAGATACGCAGTATTTT; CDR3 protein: CASSGILAGVSDTQYF
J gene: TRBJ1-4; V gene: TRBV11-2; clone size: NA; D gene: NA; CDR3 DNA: TGTGCCAGCAGCTTAGATATGAGGGGGAGCGAAAAACTGTTTTTT; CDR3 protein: CASSLDMRGSEKLFF
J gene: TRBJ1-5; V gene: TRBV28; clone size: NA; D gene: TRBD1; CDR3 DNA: TGTGCCAGCAGTTTAATTCAGGGGGCGTTGGGCAATCAGCCCCAGCATTTT; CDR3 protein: CASSLIQGALGNQPQHF
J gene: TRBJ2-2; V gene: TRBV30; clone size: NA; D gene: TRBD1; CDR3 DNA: TGTGCCTGGAAACGGACAGGGAATCCCGGGGAGCTGTTTTTT; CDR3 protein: CAWKRTGNPGELFF
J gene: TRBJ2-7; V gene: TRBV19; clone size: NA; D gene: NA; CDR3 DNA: TGTGCCAGTAGTAACGGGGTATCCTACGAGCAGTACTTC; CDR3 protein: CASSNGVSYEQYF